This T cell receptor (beta chain) was observed in a study of shared clonotypes between healthy human individuals. Regarding the study as a whole: The rarefaction results pointed to incomplete sorted-subset sequencing despite large depth. Generation probabilities were higher for clonotypes shared across all four sorted-subset donors than for unshared ones.

CD8 cells regarded as naive lacked CD45RO, were positively chosen for CCR7, and omitted terminally differentiated effector memory CD45RA+ cells. Donors, healthy HIV-negative adults, lacked recent acute infections or vaccinations. Some clones are missing from TCRdb's copy, which holds only in-frame ones; the method was immunoSEQ multiplex PCR. In the table there are about 2 million clones, approximately 95% of which are singletons. The CDR3 is 13 amino acids. The germline V gene has CDR1 MNHEY and CDR2 SMNVEV (reference sequence). V was clipped by 6 bases and J by 3 bases, with 11 bases between them. Worth noting for this clone: What it recognizes is unknown.

The receptor's source is a man younger than 30 in good health. The V gene is TRBV27, the J gene TRBJ1-2; D gene unclear. The sequencing sample was made of naive CD8+ T cells sorted from blood. The CDR3 region has the DNA TGTGCCAGCAGCCCCGGTCTCTACTATGGCTACACCTTC. This sequence encodes CASSPGLYYGYTF.